The clone carrying this T cell receptor delta chain has just a few counts. TCRdb's listed protein matches a much larger clone and diverges from this DNA's translation at residue 7, likely through a read error; the protein shown comes from the DNA. TCRdb re-identified clones in the RT-PCR reads via CATT. The sample gives some 2,200 delta-chain clones, about 1.9% of which show up once; roughly 17% is in the top ten. CDR1 is TVYSNPD and CDR2 is GDNSRS in the germline V gene (reference sequence). The junction had 24 bases not matched to a gene; V was cut back by 5 bases and J by 4 bases. This CDR3 has 18 amino acids. The data were obtained in a study of gamma-delta T cells after stem cell transplantation.

The receptor comes from a human donor. It is not recorded whose cells these are; they may come from a transplant donor. This rearrangement joins TRDV3 to TRDJ1; 8 positions agree with TRDD3. The specimen sequenced was gamma-delta T cells. For the CDR3, the DNA is TGTGCCCCAAGGGCTTTCATGAGGTCACGGGGATACTTCGATAAACTCATCTTT. Its protein product is CAPRAFMRSRGYFDKLIF.